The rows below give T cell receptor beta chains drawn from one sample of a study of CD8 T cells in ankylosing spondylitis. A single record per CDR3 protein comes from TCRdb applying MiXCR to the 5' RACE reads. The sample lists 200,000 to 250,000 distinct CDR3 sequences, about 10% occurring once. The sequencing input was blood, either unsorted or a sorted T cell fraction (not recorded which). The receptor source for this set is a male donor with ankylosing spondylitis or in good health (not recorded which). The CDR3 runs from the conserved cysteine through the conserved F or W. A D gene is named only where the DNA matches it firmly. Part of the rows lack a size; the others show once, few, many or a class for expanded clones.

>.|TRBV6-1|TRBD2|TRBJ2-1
CASDSGVYNEQFF
TGTGCCAGCGATAGCGGGGTTTACAATGAGCAGTTCTTC
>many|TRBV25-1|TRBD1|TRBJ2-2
CASSGDRDTGELFF
TGTGCCAGCAGTGGGGACAGGGACACCGGGGAGCTGTTTTTT
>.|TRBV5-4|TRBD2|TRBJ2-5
CASSTMVAGAGETQYF
TGTGCCAGCAGCACCATGGTAGCGGGGGCCGGGGAGACCCAGTACTTC
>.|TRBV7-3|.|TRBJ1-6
CASSANTGTATPLHF
TGTGCCAGCAGCGCCAACACCGGGACTGCAACACCCCTCCACTTT
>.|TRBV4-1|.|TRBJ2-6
CASSQDPGDGANVLTF
TGCGCCAGCAGCCAAGACCCAGGGGATGGGGCCAACGTCCTGACTTTC
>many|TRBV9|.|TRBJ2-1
CASSVQGTSYNEQFF
TGTGCCAGCAGCGTTCAGGGGACATCCTACAATGAGCAGTTCTTC
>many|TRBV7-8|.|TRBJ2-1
CASSPSSKAYNEQFF
TGTGCCAGCAGTCCTTCTAGCAAGGCGTACAATGAGCAGTTCTTC
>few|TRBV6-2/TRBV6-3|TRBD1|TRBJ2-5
CASRDRVQETQYF
TGTGCCAGCAGAGACAGGGTCCAAGAGACCCAGTACTTC
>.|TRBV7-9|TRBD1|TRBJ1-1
CASSEPGTVNTEAFF
TGTGCCAGCAGCGAACCCGGGACAGTGAACACTGAAGCTTTCTTT
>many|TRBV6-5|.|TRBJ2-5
CASSYSQETQYF
TGTGCCAGCAGTTATTCCCAAGAGACCCAGTACTTC
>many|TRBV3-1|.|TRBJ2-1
CASSQDVGHEQFF
TGTGCCAGCAGCCAAGACGTAGGGCATGAGCAGTTCTTC
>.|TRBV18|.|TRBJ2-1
CASSPPTSEYNEQFF
TGTGCCAGCTCACCACCGACCTCTGAGTACAATGAGCAGTTCTTC
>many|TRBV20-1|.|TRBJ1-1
CSARDFTGRLNTEAFF
TGCAGTGCTAGAGATTTCACAGGACGGCTGAACACTGAAGCTTTCTTT
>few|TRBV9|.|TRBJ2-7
CASSVRFESNEQYF
TGTGCCAGCAGCGTGCGGTTCGAATCCAACGAGCAGTACTTC
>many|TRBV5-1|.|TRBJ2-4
CASSLIRLVAKNIQYF
TGCGCCAGCAGCTTGATCAGACTCGTAGCCAAAAACATTCAGTACTTC
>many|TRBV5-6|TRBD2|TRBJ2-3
CASSSLAGMVDTQYF
TGTGCCAGCAGCTCACTAGCGGGAATGGTGGATACGCAGTATTTT
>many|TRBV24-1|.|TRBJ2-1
CATSDSVLLLQFF
TGTGCCACCAGTGATTCGGTCCTCCTTTTACAGTTCTTC
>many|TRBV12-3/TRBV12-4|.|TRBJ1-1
CASSPPYTEAFF
TGTGCCAGCAGTCCACCTTACACTGAAGCTTTCTTT
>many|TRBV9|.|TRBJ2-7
CASSVTGTGPLEQYF
TGTGCCAGCAGCGTCACCGGGACGGGGCCCCTCGAGCAGTACTTC
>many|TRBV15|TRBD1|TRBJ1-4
CATSREGQGAEKLFF
TGTGCCACCAGCAGAGAGGGACAGGGGGCTGAAAAACTGTTTTTT
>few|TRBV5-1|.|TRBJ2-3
CASSLGIGSGSTDTQYF
TGCGCCAGCAGCTTAGGGATTGGTAGCGGCAGCACAGATACGCAGTATTTT
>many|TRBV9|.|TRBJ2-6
CASSERGGALAGANVLTF
TGTGCCAGCAGTGAGAGGGGGGGCGCACTAGCTGGGGCCAACGTCCTGACTTTC
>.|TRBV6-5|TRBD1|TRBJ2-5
CASSYSFSGTDQETQYF
TGTGCCAGCAGTTACTCGTTCTCCGGGACAGACCAAGAGACCCAGTACTTC
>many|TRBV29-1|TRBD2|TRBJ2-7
CSVVASGSSYEQYF
TGCAGCGTTGTTGCTAGCGGGAGTTCTTACGAGCAGTACTTC
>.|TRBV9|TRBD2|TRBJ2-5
CASSQGLVPVETQYF
TGTGCCAGCTCCCAGGGACTAGTGCCCGTGGAGACCCAGTACTTC
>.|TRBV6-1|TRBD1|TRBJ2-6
CASTRGLGANVLTF
TGTGCCAGCACTAGGGGGCTTGGGGCCAACGTCCTGACTTTC
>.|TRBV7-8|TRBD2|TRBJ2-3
CASSFPGSGSVMTQYF
TGTGCCAGCAGCTTCCCTGGGAGCGGGAGTGTGATGACGCAGTATTTT
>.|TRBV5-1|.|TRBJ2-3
CASSSDGLPSTDTQYF
TGCGCCAGCAGCTCGGATGGTCTCCCCAGCACAGATACGCAGTATTTT
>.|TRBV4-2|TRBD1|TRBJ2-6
CASSQDQLQGALTSGANVLTF
TGTGCCAGCAGCCAAGATCAGCTCCAGGGGGCGCTAACCTCTGGGGCCAACGTCCTGACTTTC
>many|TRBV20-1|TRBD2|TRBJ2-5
CSAIRTSGGRQTQYF
TGCAGTGCTATTCGGACTAGCGGGGGTAGGCAGACCCAGTACTTC
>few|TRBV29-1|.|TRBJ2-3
CSVSGFEGGWTDTQYF
TGCAGCGTTTCTGGGTTCGAGGGAGGCTGGACAGATACGCAGTATTTT
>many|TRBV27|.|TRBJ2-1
CASSKWGNEQFF
TGTGCCAGCAGTAAGTGGGGCAATGAGCAGTTCTTC
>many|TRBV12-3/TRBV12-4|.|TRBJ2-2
CASSLLFGGELFF
TGTGCCAGCAGTTTGCTCTTTGGGGGGGAGCTGTTTTTT
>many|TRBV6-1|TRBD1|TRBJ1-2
CASSFPGGGGGYTF
TGTGCCAGCAGCTTTCCAGGGGGCGGAGGTGGCTACACCTTC
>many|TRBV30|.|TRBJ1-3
CAWSLGGAGNTIYF
TGTGCCTGGAGTCTAGGGGGGGCTGGAAACACCATATATTTT
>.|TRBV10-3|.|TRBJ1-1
CAISNTGRDTEAFF
TGTGCCATCAGTAATACAGGGAGGGACACTGAAGCTTTCTTT
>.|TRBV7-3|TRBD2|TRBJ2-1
CASSRSSGAEQFF
TGTGCCAGCAGCAGAAGCAGCGGGGCTGAGCAGTTCTTC
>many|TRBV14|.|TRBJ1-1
CASSQGKNTEAFF
TGTGCCAGCAGCCAAGGCAAGAACACTGAAGCTTTCTTT
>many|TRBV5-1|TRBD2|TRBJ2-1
CASSLEAGGTRRLQFF
TGCGCCAGCAGCTTGGAAGCCGGGGGGACCCGCCGCCTGCAGTTCTTC
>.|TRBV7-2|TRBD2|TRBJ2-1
CASSLLPSGASYNEQFF
TGTGCCAGCAGCTTACTTCCTAGCGGCGCCTCCTACAATGAGCAGTTCTTC
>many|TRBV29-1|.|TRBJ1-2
CSADLRTVGYTF
TGCAGCGCCGACCTTAGGACCGTTGGCTACACCTTC
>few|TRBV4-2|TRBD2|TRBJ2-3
CASSRKPSILAGGRWGTDTQYF
TGTGCCAGCAGCCGCAAACCCAGCATTCTAGCGGGAGGGCGATGGGGCACAGATACGCAGTATTTT
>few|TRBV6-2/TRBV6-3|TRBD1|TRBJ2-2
CASRRQGVMGNTGELFF
TGTGCCAGCAGGAGACAGGGAGTTATGGGGAACACCGGGGAGCTGTTTTTT
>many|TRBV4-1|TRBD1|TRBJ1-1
CASSPGQGAITEAFF
TGCGCCAGCAGCCCGGGACAGGGGGCGATCACTGAAGCTTTCTTT
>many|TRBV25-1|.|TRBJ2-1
CASSDPGSSYNEQFF
TGTGCCAGCAGTGACCCAGGTAGCTCCTACAATGAGCAGTTCTTC
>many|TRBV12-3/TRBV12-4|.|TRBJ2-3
CASRGRDTQYF
TGTGCCAGCAGGGGGAGGGATACGCAGTATTTT
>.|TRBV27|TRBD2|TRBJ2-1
CASSTGTSGRLGNEQFF
TGTGCCAGCAGCACCGGGACTAGCGGGAGGTTGGGAAATGAGCAGTTCTTC
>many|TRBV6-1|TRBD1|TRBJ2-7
CASSEWDRADEQYF
TGTGCCAGCAGTGAATGGGACAGGGCGGACGAGCAGTACTTC
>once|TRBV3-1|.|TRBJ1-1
CASSQDRGELTEAFF
TGTGCCAGCAGCCAAGATAGAGGGGAGCTTACTGAAGCTTTCTTT
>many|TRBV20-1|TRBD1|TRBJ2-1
CSARDYRTGSSYNEQFF
TGCAGTGCTAGAGATTACCGGACAGGGAGCTCCTACAATGAGCAGTTCTTC